This TCR beta chain was identified in a study of shared clonotypes between healthy human individuals (dated by TCRdb to 2018 to 2020). The study in broad terms: The cohort included three men and a couple of women between 18 and 49 years of age. For each donor, CD4 naive and CD4 memory were each run on three plates, CD8 naive on two plates, and CD8 memory on one plate. Between about 0.8 and 9 billion PBMCs per donor were obtained by leukapheresis. Libraries were prepared and TCR repertoires were sequenced by different laboratories using diverse techniques, in order to increase sequencing depth and limit assay-specific biases. To estimate repertoire size and how much clonotype sharing occurs between individuals, the study deeply sequenced the blood TCR repertoires of a handful of healthy adults.

CDR1 is given as SGHNT and CDR2 as YYREEE, both from the germline V gene (reference sequence). A distance of 14 bases separates the germline ends of V and J, which lose 3 bases and 1 base respectively. Measured from the cysteine to the phenylalanine, the CDR3 is 15 residues long. CDR3 DNA only is kept here, 45 bases in frame from base 1. This clone has just a few counts. The clone's antigen remains unknown. No much larger clone exists at a distance of one base, and base qualities are not known. Results the study describes overall, beyond this receptor: Only blood was sampled, and tissue TCR repertoires likely differ from those in blood. Clonotypes shared by all four sorted-subset donors showed higher generation probabilities than non-shared clonotypes. Across several donors, roughly 5.4% of naive CD4, 3% to 4% of naive CD8, under 2.5% of memory CD4, and under 0.45% of memory CD8 clonotypes were shared. Based on pairwise subsampling, the degree of clonotype sharing among donors was expected to be affected by sequencing depth. The genetic and exposure-history diversity represented was limited by the small number of donors. Even with the large sequencing depth, rarefaction of the sorted-subset datasets indicated that sequencing was incomplete. Larger estimated clonotype richness was generally found for naive subsets than for memory subsets.

Using the deep immunoSEQ assay, TCR CDR3 regions were amplified from genomic DNA by multiplex PCR. For each cell subset, the extracted genomic DNA was distributed evenly across all wells of several immunoSEQ 96-well plates, and each plate served as one replicate. For sorted subsets, each replicate PCR was loaded with roughly 200 ng genomic DNA, equivalent to about 30,000 T cell genomes. Purified libraries were quantified with a Qubit 3.0 fluorometer, sized on a Bioanalyzer 2100, and re-quantified with the KAPA Library Quantification kit. Every immunoSEQ 96-well plate was sequenced on a dedicated single-read 150-cycle Illumina NextSeq 550 flow cell. In the paper's pipeline: Because the immunoSEQ output held only junctional sequences and lacked quality scores, the filtering could not match the filtering applied to full-length reads. To assign V/J genes and CDR3, sequences were annotated using PyIR, a Python wrapper for IgBLAST v1.9, with IMGT germline references. Reads were removed for weak V/J assignments (E-value above 1e-6), missing CDR3, stop codons, out-of-frame junctions, or ambiguous translated residues. V3J clonotypes were defined as sequences sharing the same inferred V gene, J gene, and CDR3 amino acid sequence. To compute the percentage overlap between repertoires, the number of shared unique clonotypes was divided by the size of the smaller repertoire. RTK rarefaction, the Chao1 estimator, and Recon v2.1 estimates of unobserved clonotypes were used to assess repertoire richness. Generation probabilities for all TCRbeta clonotypes obtained by the gDNA method from four donors were computed using OLGA. TCRdb provides this immuneACCESS table in a form limited to in-frame rearrangements. Some clones are lacking; in checked studies, under half of them reflect an unresolved V gene, and why the rest are absent is not known. The V and J calls and clone size come from that table; D and trimming were worked out from the DNA. The sample table shows 950,000 to 1,100,000 clones, and under 80% are seen once. Clones ranked in the top ten supply around 1.5% of the sample.

The donors were healthy, HIV-negative adults with no recently reported acute infections or vaccinations. All donors were Caucasian adults living in Nashville, Tennessee, USA. CD4+ T cells were enriched by magnetic negative selection, after which naive cells were positively selected on CD45RA and the negative fraction was taken as the memory subset. After blood collection by leukapheresis, PBMCs were isolated using Ficoll-Histopaque density gradient centrifugation and then cryopreserved in the vapor phase of liquid nitrogen. Analytical flow cytometry was used to check the purity and quantity of every magnetically sorted T cell population. Each sorted fraction had its genomic DNA isolated and then quantified by UV absorbance on a Nanodrop 2000c.

The sample comprised memory CD4+ T cells sorted from blood. This specimen's cell subset or site label, per the study, means: CD45RA-negative fraction. Recombination joined TRBV5-4 with TRBJ2-7; matching of 6 bases hints at TRBD1 as the D gene. This TCR was sampled from a man younger than 35 in good health. The CDR3 corresponds to CASSSSGQTSYEQYF. The bases are TGTGCCAGCAGCTCTTCGGGACAAACTTCCTACGAGCAGTACTTC.